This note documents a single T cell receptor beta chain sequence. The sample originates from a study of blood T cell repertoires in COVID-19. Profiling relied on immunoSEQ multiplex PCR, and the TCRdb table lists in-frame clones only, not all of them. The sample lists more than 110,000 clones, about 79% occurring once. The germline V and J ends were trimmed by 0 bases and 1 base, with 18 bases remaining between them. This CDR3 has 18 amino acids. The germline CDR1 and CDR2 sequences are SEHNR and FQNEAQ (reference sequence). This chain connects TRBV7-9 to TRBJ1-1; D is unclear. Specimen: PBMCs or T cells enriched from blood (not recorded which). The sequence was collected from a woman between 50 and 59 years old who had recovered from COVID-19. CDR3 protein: CASSLASPFGSSNTEAFF. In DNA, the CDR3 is TGTGCCAGCAGCTTAGCTTCTCCATTTGGCTCCTCGAACACTGAAGCTTTCTTT.